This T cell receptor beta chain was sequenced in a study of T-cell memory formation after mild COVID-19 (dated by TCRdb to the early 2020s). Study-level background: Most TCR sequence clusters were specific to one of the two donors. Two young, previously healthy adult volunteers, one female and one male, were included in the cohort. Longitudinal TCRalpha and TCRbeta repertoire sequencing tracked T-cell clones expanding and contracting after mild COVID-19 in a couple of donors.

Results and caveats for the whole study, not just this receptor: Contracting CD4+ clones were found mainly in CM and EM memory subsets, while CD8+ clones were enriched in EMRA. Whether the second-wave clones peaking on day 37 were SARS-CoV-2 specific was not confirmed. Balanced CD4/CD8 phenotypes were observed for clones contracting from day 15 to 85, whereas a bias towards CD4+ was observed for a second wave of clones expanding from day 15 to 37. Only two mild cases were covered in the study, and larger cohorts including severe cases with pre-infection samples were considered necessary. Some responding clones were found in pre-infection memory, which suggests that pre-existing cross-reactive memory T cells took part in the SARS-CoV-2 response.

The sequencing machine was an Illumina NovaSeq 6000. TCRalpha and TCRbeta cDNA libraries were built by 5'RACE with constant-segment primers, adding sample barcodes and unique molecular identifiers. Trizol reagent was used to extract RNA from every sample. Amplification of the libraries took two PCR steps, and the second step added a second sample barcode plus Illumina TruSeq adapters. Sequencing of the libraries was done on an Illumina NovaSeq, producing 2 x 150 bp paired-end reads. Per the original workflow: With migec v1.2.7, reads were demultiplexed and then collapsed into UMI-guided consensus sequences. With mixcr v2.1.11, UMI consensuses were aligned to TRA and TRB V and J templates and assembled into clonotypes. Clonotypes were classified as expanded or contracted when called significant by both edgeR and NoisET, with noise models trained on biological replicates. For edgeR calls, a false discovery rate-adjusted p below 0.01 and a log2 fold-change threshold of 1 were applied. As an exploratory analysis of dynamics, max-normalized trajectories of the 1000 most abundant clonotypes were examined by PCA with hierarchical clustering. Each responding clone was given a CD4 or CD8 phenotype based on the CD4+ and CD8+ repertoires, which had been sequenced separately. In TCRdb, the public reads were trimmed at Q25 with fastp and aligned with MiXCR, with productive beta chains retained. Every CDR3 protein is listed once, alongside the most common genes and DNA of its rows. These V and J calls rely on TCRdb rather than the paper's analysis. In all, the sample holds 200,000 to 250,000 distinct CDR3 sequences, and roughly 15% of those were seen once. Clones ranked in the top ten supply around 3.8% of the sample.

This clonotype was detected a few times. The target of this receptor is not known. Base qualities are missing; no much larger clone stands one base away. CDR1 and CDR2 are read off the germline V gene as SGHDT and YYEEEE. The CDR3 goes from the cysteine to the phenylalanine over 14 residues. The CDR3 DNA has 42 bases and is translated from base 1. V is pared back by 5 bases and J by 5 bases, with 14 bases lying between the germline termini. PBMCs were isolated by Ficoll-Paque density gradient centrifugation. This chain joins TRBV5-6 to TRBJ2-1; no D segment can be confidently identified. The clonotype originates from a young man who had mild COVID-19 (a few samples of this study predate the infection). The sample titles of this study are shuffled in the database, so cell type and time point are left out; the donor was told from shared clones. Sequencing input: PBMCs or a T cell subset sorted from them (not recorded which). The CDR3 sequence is CASSPLGRDNEQFF. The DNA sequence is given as TGTGCCAGCAGTCCGTTGGGCCGAGACAATGAGCAGTTCTTC.